The source of this T cell receptor beta chain is a study of T cell responses to AZD1222 COVID-19 vaccine. Points from the study as a whole: Targeting of unmutated variant regions was reportedly seen in nearly half of spike-specific TCRs.

The V end was cut by 0 bases, the J end by 8 bases, with 9 bases between. CDR1 KGHDR and CDR2 SFDVKD come from the germline V gene. The CDR3 consists of 14 residues. Clones were read by immunoSEQ multiplex PCR, and TCRdb kept only the in-frame ones, dropping some. The data hold around 180,000 clones, with about 87% observed a single time. Comment on this clone: The antigen is undetermined.

The sample consisted of peripheral blood, taken on day 0 of MenACWY control vaccination. This receptor was taken from an adult in good health. The chain couples TRBV24-1 to TRBJ2-2; TRBD2 is a possible D gene (6 bases). For the CDR3, the DNA is TGTGCCACCAGTGATTTGGCCGGGGGAGGGGAGCTGTTTTTT. This gives the protein CATSDLAGGGELFF.